Sequencing of this TCR beta chain was carried out in a study of shared clonotypes between healthy human individuals. Study-level points and caveats: Clonotype sharing among donors likely depends on sequencing depth.

Healthy and HIV-negative, the adult donors had no recent acute infections or vaccinations. Assay used: immunoSEQ multiplex PCR; TCRdb lists only in-frame clones, some missing. This table has approximately 530,000 clones, about 96% appearing once. A word on this clone: Antigen unknown.

The source of this sequence is a woman younger than 45 in good health. Sequenced: naive CD4+ T cells sorted from blood. Described subset: CD45RA+ positively selected.

The CDR3 coding sequence is TGTGCCAGCAGAGGACAGGGCGGGGGTCAGCCCCAGCATTTT. Its translation: CASRGQGGGQPQHF. This chain connects TRBV28 to TRBJ1-5; TRBD1 matches 8 bases. With 6 bases clipped from V and 6 bases from J, the junction kept 7 bases outside the gene matches. The germline gives CDR1 MDHEN, CDR2 SYDVKM. The CDR3 has 14 amino acids.